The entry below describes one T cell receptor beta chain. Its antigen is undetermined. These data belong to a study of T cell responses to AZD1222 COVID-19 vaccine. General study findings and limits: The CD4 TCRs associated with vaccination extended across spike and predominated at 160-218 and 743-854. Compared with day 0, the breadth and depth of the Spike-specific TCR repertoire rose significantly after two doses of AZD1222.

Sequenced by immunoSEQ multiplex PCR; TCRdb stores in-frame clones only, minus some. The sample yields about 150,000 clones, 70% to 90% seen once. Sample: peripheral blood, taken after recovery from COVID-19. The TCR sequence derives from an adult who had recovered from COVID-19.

In DNA form, the CDR3 reads TGCGCCAGCAGCGCGAGGACAGGGGTAAATGAAAAACTGTTTTTT. This sequence encodes CASSARTGVNEKLFF. This sequence joins TRBV5-1 and TRBJ1-4; 9 nucleotides match TRBD1. The CDR3 covers 15 residues. CDR1 and CDR2 (germline): SGHRS, YFSETQ. The V gene end was trimmed by 4 bases and the J gene end by 5 bases; junction bases not matched to a gene: 6.